The 15 T cell receptor beta chains below come from one sample, sequenced in a study of sequential checkpoint blockade in melanoma. Treatment meaning: randomized to nivolumab then ipilimumab (arm A) or the reverse (arm B). Here immunoSEQ multiplex PCR was the method, and the copy in TCRdb shows in-frame clones only, minus some. The sample carries some 8,000 clones, around 22% recorded once. Sample: tumor tissue (inferred from file names), taken from a patient given nivolumab and ipilimumab in sequence. The receptors stem from a human donor with melanoma.

This chain connects TRBV6-8 to TRBJ2-3; possibly TRBD2 for D (5 bases). The CDR3 contains 14 residues. V lost 2 bases and J 0 bases, leaving 6 bases between the germline ends. Germline V lookup: CDR1 MNHGY, CDR2 SAAAGT. CDR3 amino acids: CASSYGGSTDTQYF. The CDR3 DNA reads as TGTGCCAGCAGTTACGGCGGGAGCACAGATACGCAGTATTTT.

The chain uses TRBV15 and TRBJ2-3; TRBD2 matches 11 bases. The CDR3 totals 16 residues. The V and J ends lost 5 bases and 2 bases, in that order; junction bases with no gene match: 6. Germline-derived CDR1 and CDR2 are LNHNV and YYDKDF (reference sequence). The CDR3 protein is CATSSPTSGATDTQYF. DNA of the CDR3: TGTGCCACCAGCTCTCCGACTAGCGGGGCCACAGATACGCAGTATTTT.

DNA of the CDR3: TGCAGCGTTGAAGGTCTGCAGCCCGCCCTCTCCTACAATGAGCAGTTCTTC. It translates to CSVEGLQPALSYNEQFF. V and J are TRBV29-1 and TRBJ2-1; no reliable D call. V was pared by 1 base and J by 0 bases, with 16 bases between. Germline CDR1 reads SQVTM; CDR2 reads ANQGSEA. This CDR3 spans 17 amino acids.

This clone was counted at least ten times. The V call is TRBV11-3, the J call TRBJ1-1; 8 bases are shared with TRBD1. Germline CDR1 and CDR2: SGHNT and YENEEA. This CDR3 comprises 16 residues. The ends lost 3 bases at V and 2 bases at J; junction bases unmatched: 8. This CDR3 is CASSLFGQGGNTEAFF. The DNA of the CDR3 is TGTGCCAGCAGCTTGTTCGGACAGGGTGGTAACACTGAAGCTTTCTTT. The variable domain in full, completed from reference TRBV11-3 and TRBJ1-1, reads EAGVVQSPRYKIIEKKQPVAFWCNPISGHNTLYWYLQNLGQGPELLIRYENEEAVDDSQLPKDRFSAERLKGVDSTLKIQPAELGDSAVYLCASSLFGQGGNTEAFFGQGTRLTVV.

The chain recombines TRBV5-1 with TRBJ2-2; 11 bases align to TRBD2. The trim removed 4 bases at V and 6 bases at J, leaving 5 bases unmatched. This CDR3 has 15 amino acids. In germline, CDR1 is SGHRS, CDR2 YFSETQ. Here the CDR3 reads CASSPELAGAGELFF. The CDR3, as DNA: TGCGCCAGCAGCCCTGAACTAGCGGGAGCCGGGGAGCTGTTTTTT.

This clone was found a few times. This chain links TRBV9 with TRBJ2-2; 9 bases line up with TRBD2. Germline V lookup: CDR1 SGDLS, CDR2 YYNGEE. The CDR3 runs 18 residues. The V gene end was trimmed by 0 bases and the J gene end by 7 bases; junction bases not matched to a gene: 13. CDR3 nucleotides: TGTGCCAGCAGCGTAGCTGATAGCGGGAGCTTTATCGGCGGGGAGCTGTTTTTT. Translation: CASSVADSGSFIGGELFF.

This clone was seen just once. The chain combines TRBV19 with TRBJ1-2; D might be TRBD1 (5 bases). Trimming shortened V by 6 bases and J by 3 bases, and 17 bases separated the two germline ends. This CDR3 is built from 15 residues. Per the germline V gene, CDR1 is LNHDA and CDR2 is SQIVND (reference sequence). The CDR3 DNA is TGTGCCAGTAGGATGGACGGGACTGCAGACTATGGCTACACCTTC. It is translated as CASRMDGTADYGYTF.

The chain combines TRBV5-1 with TRBJ1-4, with D possibly matching TRBD1 (6 bases). Germline-derived CDR1 and CDR2 are SGHRS and YFSETQ. V was shortened by 6 bases and J by 15 bases, with 27 bases between the two germline ends. The CDR3 has 15 amino acids. CDR3 sequence (DNA): TGCGCCAGCACGACAGGACCGGGTCCCGACGGGGGTTTGTTTTTT. It codes for CASTTGPGPDGGLFF.

This clone was seen more than once but under ten times. The chain employs TRBV12-5 and TRBJ2-5, with TRBD1 identical over 7 bases. Germline V lookup: CDR1 LGHNT, CDR2 FRNRAP. The CDR3 contains 13 residues. CDR3 amino acids: CASTLQGKETQYF. DNA for the CDR3: TGTGCCAGCACCTTACAGGGGAAAGAGACCCAGTACTTC.

The chain couples TRBV28 to TRBJ1-3; the match to TRBD1 covers 7 bases. This CDR3 region has 13 residues. CDR1 MDHEN and CDR2 SYDVKM come from the germline V gene. V shed 1 base and J 7 bases; nucleotides not matched to a gene: 1. DNA of the CDR3: TGTGCCAGCAGTTTATTACAGGGGAACACCATATATTTT. Amino acid sequence: CASSLLQGNTIYF.

This rearrangement joins TRBV10-2 to TRBJ1-1, with D hard to call. Trimming pared 3 bases from V and 8 bases from J, leaving 10 bases between. Per the germline V gene, CDR1 is WSHSY and CDR2 is SAAADI. This CDR3 spans 12 amino acids. The CDR3: CASSDWSQEAFF. The DNA of the CDR3 is TGCGCCAGCAGTGACTGGTCGCAGGAAGCTTTCTTT.

This chain connects TRBV6-8 to TRBJ2-1, with D possibly TRBD1 on 5 matching bases. This CDR3 contains 16 residues. Germline-derived CDR1 and CDR2 are MNHGY and SAAAGT. Trimming took off 6 bases at V and 0 bases at J, with 15 bases between the two ends. CDR3 DNA sequence: TGTGCCAGCAGCCCGGACATCACTCCCTCCTACAATGAGCAGTTCTTC. It encodes CASSPDITPSYNEQFF.

The rearrangement uses TRBV11-3 and TRBJ1-2; a possible D gene is TRBD1 (5 bases). Germline CDR1 is SGHNT and CDR2 is YENEEA. The CDR3 contains 14 residues. V lost 5 bases and J 7 bases, leaving 17 bases between the germline ends. CDR3 in amino acids: CASSTARSRGGYTF. The CDR3 DNA follows: TGTGCCAGCAGCACGGCAAGATCGAGGGGTGGCTACACCTTC.

This clone came up many times. The V and J genes are TRBV23-1 and TRBJ1-1, with 7 bases matching TRBD1. TRBV23-1 is known as an ORF, though its function is uncertain. This CDR3 has 13 amino acids. J was trimmed by 4 bases and V by 6 bases; bases with no gene match: 5. The CDR3 nucleotides are TGCGCCAGCAGCAGGGGGACGGTCACTGAAGCTTTCTTT. Translating it yields CASSRGTVTEAFF.

This clone was seen a handful of times. The V and J genes are TRBV30 and TRBJ2-1, with 9 bases that match TRBD2. There are 13 residues in the CDR3. V dropped 1 base and J dropped 6; count of bases not matched to a gene: 1. The germline V gene has CDR1 GTSNPN and CDR2 SVGIG (reference sequence). The DNA of the CDR3 is TGTGCCTGGAGTGGACTAGCGGTCAATGAGCAGTTCTTC. Encoded protein: CAWSGLAVNEQFF.